This TCR beta chain comes out of a study of shared clonotypes between healthy human individuals. Assay runs were performed at deep level. The method was immunoSEQ multiplex PCR; TCRdb's version includes in-frame clones alone and lacks a portion of them. Here the sample spans about 800,000 clones, about 96% being singletons. Germline CDR1 reads MNHEY; CDR2 reads SVGAGI. The ends lost 0 bases at V and 6 bases at J; junction bases unmatched: 7. The CDR3 runs to 16 residues. The naive CD8 subset, CD45RO-negative cells positively selected for CCR7, excluded terminally differentiated effector memory CD45RA+ cells.

The receptor was derived from a man younger than 40 in good health. The sequenced sample consisted of naive CD8+ T cells sorted from blood. V usage is TRBV6-5 and J usage is TRBJ1-2, with 10 bases that match TRBD1. CDR3 sequence reads: CASSYSISGTGDGYTF. CDR3 sequence (DNA): TGTGCCAGCAGTTACTCGATTTCTGGGACAGGGGATGGCTACACCTTC.